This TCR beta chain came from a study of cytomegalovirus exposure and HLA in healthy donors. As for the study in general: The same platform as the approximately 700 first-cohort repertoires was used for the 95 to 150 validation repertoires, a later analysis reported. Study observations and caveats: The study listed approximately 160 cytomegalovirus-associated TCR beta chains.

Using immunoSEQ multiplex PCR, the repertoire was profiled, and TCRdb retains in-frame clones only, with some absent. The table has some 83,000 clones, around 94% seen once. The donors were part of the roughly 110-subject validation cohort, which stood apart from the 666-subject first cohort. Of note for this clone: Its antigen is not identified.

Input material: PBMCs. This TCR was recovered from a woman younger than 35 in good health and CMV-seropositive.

The CDR3 is CASSDYRGQNTEAFF. The CDR3 coding sequence is TGTGCCAGCAGCGATTACAGGGGTCAAAACACTGAAGCTTTCTTT. The J gene is TRBJ1-1, the V gene TRBV11-3, with 7 positions matching TRBD1. The CDR3 has 15 residues. V was clipped by 5 bases and J by 2 bases; unmatched bases: 8. CDR1 is SGHNT, CDR2 YENEEA, per germline.